This T cell receptor beta chain was captured in a study of cytomegalovirus exposure and HLA in healthy donors. Primers: 60 Vbeta forward and 13 Jbeta reverse. Assay used: immunoSEQ multiplex PCR; TCRdb lists only in-frame clones, some missing. The profile shows over 200,000 clones, approximately 82% of them singletons. The CDR3 extends over 17 amino acids. Germline V CDR1 and CDR2: MDHEN, SYDVKM. The V gene end was trimmed by 6 bases and the J gene end by 3 bases; junction bases not matched to a gene: 9. The sequence derives from a woman between 35 and 50 years old in good health and CMV-seronegative. The sample comprised PBMCs. The V call is TRBV28, the J call TRBJ2-2, with 11 positions matching TRBD1. The CDR3 is CASRVLVGQGDTGELFF. DNA for the CDR3: TGTGCCAGCAGAGTTTTAGTGGGACAGGGGGACACCGGGGAGCTGTTTTTT.